This T cell receptor (beta chain) is from a study of Ad26.COV2.S vaccination and SARS-CoV-2 variants. The study, taken as a whole, reports: It was found that vaccine and placebo recipients had similar non-spike TCR breadth.

Regarding this clone: Its cognate antigen is unknown.

This CDR3 has 15 residues. CDR1 is SGHDN and CDR2 is FVKESK in the germline V gene. Between the trimmed V and J ends, which lost 0 bases and 5 bases, there was a span of 12 bases. Clones were sequenced by immunoSEQ multiplex PCR, and TCRdb holds only the in-frame ones, with some missing. The table lists 43,000 or so clones, about 80% of them singletons, with 40% to 55% in the top ten. The source material was peripheral blood, sampled after recovery from COVID-19. The rearrangement joins TRBV14 to TRBJ2-3; D call uncertain. The sequence derives from a human donor who had recovered from COVID-19. The CDR3 DNA is TGTGCCAGCAGCCAAGAAATTACGGGTATAGATACGCAGTATTTT. This sequence encodes CASSQEITGIDTQYF.